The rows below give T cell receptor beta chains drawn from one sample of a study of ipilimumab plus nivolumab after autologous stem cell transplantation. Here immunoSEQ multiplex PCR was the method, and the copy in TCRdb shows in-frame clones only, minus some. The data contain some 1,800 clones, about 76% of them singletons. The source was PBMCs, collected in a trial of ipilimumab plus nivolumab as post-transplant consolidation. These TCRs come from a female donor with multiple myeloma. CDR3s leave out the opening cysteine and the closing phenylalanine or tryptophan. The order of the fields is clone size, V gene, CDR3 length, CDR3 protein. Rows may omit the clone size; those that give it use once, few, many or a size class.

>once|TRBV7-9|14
ASSPGQAGSGAGYT
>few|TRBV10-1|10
ASSPTGDEAF
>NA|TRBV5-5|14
ASSLGVSALTGELF
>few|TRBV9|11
ASSVVTTGEAF
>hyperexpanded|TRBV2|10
ASSPSSYEQY
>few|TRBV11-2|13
ASSPPVVLSYEQY
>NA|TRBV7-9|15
ASSYLNRGIAGNTIY
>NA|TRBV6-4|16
ASSHLHSRQSRANVLT
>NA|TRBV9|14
ASSLNDRINGGELF
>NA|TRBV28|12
ASRDREVGGEQY
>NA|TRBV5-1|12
ASSLLAGDYEQY
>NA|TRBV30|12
AWRASSSYNEQF
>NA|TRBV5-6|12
ASSLGGYQRGDT
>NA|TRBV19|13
ASSMYIGEKNIQY
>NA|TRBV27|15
ASRGPGLSGGANVLT
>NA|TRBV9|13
ASSATGSVAYGYT
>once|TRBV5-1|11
ASTLGSNTEAF
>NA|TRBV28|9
ASLGSGELF
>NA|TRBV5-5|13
ASSLRQEDYYGYT
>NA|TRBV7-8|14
ASSLVVAANTGELF